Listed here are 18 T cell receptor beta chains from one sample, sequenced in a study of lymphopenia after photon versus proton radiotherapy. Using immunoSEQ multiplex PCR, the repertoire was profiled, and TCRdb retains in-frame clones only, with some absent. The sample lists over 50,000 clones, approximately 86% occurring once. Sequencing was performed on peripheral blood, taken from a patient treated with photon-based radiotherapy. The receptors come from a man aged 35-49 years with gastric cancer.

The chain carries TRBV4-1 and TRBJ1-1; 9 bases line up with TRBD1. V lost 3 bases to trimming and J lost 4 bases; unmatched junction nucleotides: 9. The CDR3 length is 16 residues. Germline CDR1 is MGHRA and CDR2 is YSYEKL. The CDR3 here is CASSQGVDRGITEAFF. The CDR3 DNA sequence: TGCGCCAGCAGCCAGGGAGTGGACAGGGGTATCACTGAAGCTTTCTTT.

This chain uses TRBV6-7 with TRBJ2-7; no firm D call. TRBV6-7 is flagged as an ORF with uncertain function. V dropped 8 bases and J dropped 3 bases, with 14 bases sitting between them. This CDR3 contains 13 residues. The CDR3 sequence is CASGDHISYEQYF. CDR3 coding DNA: TGTGCCAGCGGCGACCATATCAGCTACGAGCAGTACTTC.

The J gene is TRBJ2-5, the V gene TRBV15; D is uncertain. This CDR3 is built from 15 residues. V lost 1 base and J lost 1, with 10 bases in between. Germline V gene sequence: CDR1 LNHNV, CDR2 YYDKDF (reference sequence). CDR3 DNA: TGTGCCACCAGCAGAGGAGGAACAGTCCAAGAGACCCAGTACTTC. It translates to CATSRGGTVQETQYF.

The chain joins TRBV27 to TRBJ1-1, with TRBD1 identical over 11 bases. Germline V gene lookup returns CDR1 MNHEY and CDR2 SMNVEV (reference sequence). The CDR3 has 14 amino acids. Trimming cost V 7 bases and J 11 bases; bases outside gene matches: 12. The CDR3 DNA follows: TGTGCCAGCAAAGTCACCGGGACAGGGGGGGATGCTTTCTTT. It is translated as CASKVTGTGGDAFF.

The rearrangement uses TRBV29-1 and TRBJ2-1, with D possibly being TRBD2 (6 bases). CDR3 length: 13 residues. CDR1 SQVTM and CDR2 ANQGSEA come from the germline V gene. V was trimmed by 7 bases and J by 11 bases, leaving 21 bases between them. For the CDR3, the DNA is TGCAGCGCCCGGCCCGGGGGTCTAAATCAGCAGTTCTTC. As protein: CSARPGGLNQQFF.

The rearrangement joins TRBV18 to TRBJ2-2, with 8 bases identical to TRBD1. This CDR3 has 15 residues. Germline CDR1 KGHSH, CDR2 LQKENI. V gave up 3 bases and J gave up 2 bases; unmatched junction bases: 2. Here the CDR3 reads CASSPGQANTGELFF. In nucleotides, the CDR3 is TGTGCCAGCTCACCGGGACAGGCCAACACCGGGGAGCTGTTTTTT. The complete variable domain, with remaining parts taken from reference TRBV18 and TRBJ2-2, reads NAGVMQNPRHLVRRRGQEARLRCSPMKGHSHVYWYRQLPEEGLKFMVYLQKENIIDESGMPKERFSAEFPKEGPSILRIQQVVRGDSAAYFCASSPGQANTGELFFGEGSRLTVL.

The CDR3: CASRRVRGGETQYF. The CDR3 region has the DNA TGTGCCAGCAGACGAGTCCGGGGGGGCGAGACCCAGTACTTC. V is TRBV2 and J is TRBJ2-5, with TRBD2 matching 8 bases. CDR1 is SNHLY, CDR2 FYNNEI, per germline. The CDR3 covers 14 residues. The J segment lost 5 bases and the V segment lost 6 bases, leaving 8 bases of the junction unmatched.

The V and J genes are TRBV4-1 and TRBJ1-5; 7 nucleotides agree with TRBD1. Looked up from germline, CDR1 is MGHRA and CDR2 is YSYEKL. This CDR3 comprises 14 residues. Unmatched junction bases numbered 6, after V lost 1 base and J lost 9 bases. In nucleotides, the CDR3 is TGCGCCAGCAGCCAAGGCCAGGGGGAAAGGCCCCAGCATTTT. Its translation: CASSQGQGERPQHF.

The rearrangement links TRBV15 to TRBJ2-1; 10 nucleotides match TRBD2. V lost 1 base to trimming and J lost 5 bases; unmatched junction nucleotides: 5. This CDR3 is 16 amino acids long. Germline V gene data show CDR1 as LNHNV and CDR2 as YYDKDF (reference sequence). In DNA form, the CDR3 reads TGTGCCACCAGCAGAGCCCTAGCGGGGGTGGACAATGAGCAGTTCTTC. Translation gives CATSRALAGVDNEQFF.

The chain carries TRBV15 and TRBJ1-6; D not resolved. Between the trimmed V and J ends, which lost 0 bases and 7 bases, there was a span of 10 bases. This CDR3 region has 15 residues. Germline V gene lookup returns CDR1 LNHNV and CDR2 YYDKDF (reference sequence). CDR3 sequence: CATSRDGLMNSPLHF. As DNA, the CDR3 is TGTGCCACCAGCAGAGATGGTCTGATGAATTCACCCCTCCACTTT.

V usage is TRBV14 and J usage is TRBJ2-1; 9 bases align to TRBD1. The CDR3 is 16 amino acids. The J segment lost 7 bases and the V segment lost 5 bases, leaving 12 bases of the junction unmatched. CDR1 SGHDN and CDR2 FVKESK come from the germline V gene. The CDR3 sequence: CASSFRTGAGVNEQFF. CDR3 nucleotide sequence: TGTGCCAGCAGCTTCCGGACAGGGGCTGGTGTGAATGAGCAGTTCTTC.

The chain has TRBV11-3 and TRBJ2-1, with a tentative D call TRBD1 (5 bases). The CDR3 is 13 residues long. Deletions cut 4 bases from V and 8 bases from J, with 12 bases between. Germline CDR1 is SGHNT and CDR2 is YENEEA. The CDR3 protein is CASSSLRTHEQFF. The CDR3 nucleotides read TGTGCCAGCAGCTCTCTAAGGACACATGAGCAGTTCTTC.

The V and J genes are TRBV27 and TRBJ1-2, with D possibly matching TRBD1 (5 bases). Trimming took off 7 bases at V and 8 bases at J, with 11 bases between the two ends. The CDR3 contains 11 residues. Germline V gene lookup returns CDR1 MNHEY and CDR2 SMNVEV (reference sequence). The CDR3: CASKRGAGYTF. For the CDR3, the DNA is TGTGCCAGCAAGCGTGGGGCCGGCTACACCTTC.

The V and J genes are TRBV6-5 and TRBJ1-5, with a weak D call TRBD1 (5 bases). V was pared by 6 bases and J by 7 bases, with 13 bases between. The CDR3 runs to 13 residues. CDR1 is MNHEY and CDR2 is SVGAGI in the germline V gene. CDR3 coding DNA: TGTGCCAGCAGGCCCGACAGACAGCAGCCCCAGCATTTT. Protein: CASRPDRQQPQHF.

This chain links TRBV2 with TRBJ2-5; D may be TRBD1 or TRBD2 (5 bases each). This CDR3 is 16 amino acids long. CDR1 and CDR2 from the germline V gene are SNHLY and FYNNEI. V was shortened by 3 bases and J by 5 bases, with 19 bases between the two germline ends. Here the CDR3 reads CASSEDTRVLIETQYF. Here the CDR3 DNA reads TGTGCCAGCAGTGAGGACACGAGGGTTTTGATCGAGACCCAGTACTTC.

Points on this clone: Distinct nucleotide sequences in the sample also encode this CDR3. This chain's CDR3 is CASSLGQSNQPQHF. CDR3 nucleotides: TGTGCCAGCAGTCTAGGACAGAGCAATCAGCCCCAGCATTTT. The chain has TRBV7-9 and TRBJ1-5, with D possibly being TRBD1 (6 bases). The CDR3 runs to 14 residues. Trimming pared 6 bases from V and 1 base from J, leaving 10 bases between. The germline gives CDR1 SEHNR, CDR2 FQNEAQ (reference sequence).

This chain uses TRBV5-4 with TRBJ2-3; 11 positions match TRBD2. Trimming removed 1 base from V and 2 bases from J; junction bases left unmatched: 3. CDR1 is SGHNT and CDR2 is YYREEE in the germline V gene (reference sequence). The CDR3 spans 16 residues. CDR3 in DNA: TGTGCCAGCAGCTTGTGGGGACTAGCGGCCACAGATACGCAGTATTTT. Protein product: CASSLWGLAATDTQYF.

This CDR3 reads CASSVAAGVGANVLTF. The DNA for the CDR3 is TGTGCCAGCAGCGTAGCCGCAGGGGTTGGGGCCAACGTCCTGACTTTC. The rearrangement links TRBV9 to TRBJ2-6; D is possibly TRBD1 (6 bases). Germline CDR1 SGDLS, CDR2 YYNGEE. Trimming removed 0 bases at V and 3 bases at J, with 10 bases between. The CDR3 is made up of 16 amino acids.